The present entry profiles one T cell receptor (beta chain) with its context. At the DNA level, this CDR3 is encoded by other sequences in the same sample as well. This record belongs to a study of cytomegalovirus exposure and HLA in healthy donors. Amplification used 60 Vbeta primers and 13 Jbeta primers. Some clones are missing from TCRdb's copy, which holds only in-frame ones; the method was immunoSEQ multiplex PCR. The sample includes roughly 180,000 clones, almost 85% of them seen just once. CDR1 KGHSH and CDR2 LQKENI come from the germline V gene. V was pared by 2 bases and J by 5 bases, with 1 base of the junction left unmatched. This CDR3 is built from 14 residues.

The sample was PBMCs. V is TRBV18 and J is TRBJ2-5; TRBD1 matches at 11 bases. This TCR was sampled from a man aged 25-45 years in good health and CMV-seronegative. CDR3 amino acids: CASSPGTGGETQYF. The CDR3 DNA sequence: TGTGCCAGCTCACCAGGGACAGGGGGTGAGACCCAGTACTTC.